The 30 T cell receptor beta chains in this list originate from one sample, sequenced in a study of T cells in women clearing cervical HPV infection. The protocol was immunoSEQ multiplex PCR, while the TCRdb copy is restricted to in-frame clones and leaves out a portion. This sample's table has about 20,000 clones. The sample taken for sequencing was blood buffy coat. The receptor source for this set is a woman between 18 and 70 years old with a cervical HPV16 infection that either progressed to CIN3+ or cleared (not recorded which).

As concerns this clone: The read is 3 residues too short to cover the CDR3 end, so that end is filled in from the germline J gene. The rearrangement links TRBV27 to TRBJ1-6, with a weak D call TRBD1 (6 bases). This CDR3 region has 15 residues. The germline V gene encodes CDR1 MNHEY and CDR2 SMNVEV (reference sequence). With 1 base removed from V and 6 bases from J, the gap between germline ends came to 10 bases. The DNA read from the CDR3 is TGTGCCAGCAGTTTATTACAGGGACGTAATTCACCC. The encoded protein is CASSLLQGRNSP. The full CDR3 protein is CASSLLQGRNSPLHF.

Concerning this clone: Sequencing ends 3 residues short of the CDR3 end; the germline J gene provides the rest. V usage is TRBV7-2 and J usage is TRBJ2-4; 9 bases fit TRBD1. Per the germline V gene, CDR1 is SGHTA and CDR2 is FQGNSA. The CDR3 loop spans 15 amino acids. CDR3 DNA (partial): TGTGCCAGCAGCTCCGGACCGGGACAGGGCATCGGT. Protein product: CASSSGPGQGIG. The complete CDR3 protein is CASSSGPGQGIGQYF.

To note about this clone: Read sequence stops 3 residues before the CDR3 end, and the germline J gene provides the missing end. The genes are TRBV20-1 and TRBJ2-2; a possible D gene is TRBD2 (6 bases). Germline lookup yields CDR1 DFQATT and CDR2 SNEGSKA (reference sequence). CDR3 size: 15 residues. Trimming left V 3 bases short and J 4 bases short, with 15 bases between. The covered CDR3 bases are TGCAGTGCTAGGGGACTCCAAGGTCGCACCGGGGAG. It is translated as CSARGLQGRTGE. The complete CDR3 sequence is CSARGLQGRTGELFF.

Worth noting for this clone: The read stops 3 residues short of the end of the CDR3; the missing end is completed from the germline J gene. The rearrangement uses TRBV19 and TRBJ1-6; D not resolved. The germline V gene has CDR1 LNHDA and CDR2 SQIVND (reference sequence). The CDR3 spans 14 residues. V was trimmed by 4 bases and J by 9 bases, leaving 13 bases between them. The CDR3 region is CASSNPLNSSPLHF. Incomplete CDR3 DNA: TGTGCCAGTAGTAATCCCCTAAACTCTTCACCC. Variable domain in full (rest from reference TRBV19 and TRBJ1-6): DGGITQSPKYLFRKEGQNVTLSCEQNLNHDAMYWYRQDPGQGLRLIYYSQIVNDFQKGDIAEGYSVSREKKESFPLTVTSAQKNPTAFYLCASSNPLNSSPLHFGNGTRLTVT.

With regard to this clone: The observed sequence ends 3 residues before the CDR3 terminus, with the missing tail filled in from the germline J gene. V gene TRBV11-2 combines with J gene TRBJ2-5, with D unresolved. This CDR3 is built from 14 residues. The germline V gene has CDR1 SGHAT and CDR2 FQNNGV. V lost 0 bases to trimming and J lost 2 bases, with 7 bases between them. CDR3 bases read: TGTGCCAGCAGCTTAGAACCAGGTCAAGAGACC. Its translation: CASSLEPGQET. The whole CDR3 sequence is CASSLEPGQETQYF.

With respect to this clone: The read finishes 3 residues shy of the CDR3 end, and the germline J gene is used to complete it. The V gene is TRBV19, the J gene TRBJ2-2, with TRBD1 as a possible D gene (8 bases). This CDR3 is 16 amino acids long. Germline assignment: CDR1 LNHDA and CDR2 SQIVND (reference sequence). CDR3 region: CASSATGGAGANVLFF. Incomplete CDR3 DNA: TGTGCCAGTAGTGCCACAGGGGGGGCTGGGGCCAACGTG.

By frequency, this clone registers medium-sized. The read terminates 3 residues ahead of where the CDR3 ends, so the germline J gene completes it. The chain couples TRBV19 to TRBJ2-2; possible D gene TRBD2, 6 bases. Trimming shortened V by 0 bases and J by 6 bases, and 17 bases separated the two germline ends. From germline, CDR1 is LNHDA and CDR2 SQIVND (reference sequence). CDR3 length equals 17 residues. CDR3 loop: CASSIDSARLVSGELFF. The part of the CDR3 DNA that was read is TGTGCCAGTAGTATAGATTCTGCTCGACTAGTATCCGGGGAG.

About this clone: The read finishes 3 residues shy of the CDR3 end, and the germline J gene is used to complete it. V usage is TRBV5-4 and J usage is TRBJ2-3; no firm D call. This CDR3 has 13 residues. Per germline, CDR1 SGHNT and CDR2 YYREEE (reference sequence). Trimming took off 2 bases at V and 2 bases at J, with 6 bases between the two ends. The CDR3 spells CASSLGLTDTQYF. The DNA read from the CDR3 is TGTGCCAGCAGCTTAGGCCTCACAGATACG.

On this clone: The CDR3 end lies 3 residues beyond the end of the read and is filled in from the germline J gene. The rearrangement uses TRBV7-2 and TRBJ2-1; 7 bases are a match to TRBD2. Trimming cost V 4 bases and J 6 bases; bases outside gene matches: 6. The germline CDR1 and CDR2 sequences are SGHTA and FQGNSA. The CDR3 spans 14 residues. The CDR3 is CASSYGGNSNEQFF. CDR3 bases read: TGTGCCAGCAGCTACGGGGGGAATTCCAATGAG.

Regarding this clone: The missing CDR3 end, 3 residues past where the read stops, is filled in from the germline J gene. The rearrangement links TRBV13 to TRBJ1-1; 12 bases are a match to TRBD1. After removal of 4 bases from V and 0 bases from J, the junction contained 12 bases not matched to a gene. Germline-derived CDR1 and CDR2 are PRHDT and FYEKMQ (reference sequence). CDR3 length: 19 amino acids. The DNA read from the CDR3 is TGTGCCAGCAGCTCCCGGGACAGGGGGCGTGGGGCCATGAACACTGAA. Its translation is CASSSRDRGRGAMNTE. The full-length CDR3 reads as CASSSRDRGRGAMNTEAFF.

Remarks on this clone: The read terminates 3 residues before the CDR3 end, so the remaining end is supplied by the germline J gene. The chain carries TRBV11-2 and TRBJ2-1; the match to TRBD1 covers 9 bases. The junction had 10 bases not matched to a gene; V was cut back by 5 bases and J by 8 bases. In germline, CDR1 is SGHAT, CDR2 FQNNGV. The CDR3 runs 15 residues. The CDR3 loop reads CASSPVGGQGHEQFF. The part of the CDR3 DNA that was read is TGTGCCAGCAGCCCAGTTGGGGGACAGGGCCATGAG. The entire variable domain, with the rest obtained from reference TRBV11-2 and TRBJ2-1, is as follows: EAGVAQSPRYKIIEKRQSVAFWCNPISGHATLYWYQQILGQGPKLLIQFQNNGVVDDSQLPKDRFSAERLKGVDSTLKIQPAKLEDSAVYLCASSPVGGQGHEQFFGPGTRLTVL.

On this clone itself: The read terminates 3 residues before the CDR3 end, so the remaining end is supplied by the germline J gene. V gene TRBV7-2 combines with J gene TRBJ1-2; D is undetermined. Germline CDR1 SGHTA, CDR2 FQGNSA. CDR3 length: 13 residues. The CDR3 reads CASSLTTYNDYTF. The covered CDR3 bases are TGTGCCAGCAGCTTAACTACGTACAATGAC.

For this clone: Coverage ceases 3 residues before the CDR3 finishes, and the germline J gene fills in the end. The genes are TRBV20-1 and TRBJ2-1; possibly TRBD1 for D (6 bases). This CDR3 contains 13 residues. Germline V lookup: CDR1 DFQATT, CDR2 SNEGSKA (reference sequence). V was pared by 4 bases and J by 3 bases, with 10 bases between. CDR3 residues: CSAKGVLYNEQFF. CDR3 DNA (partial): TGCAGTGCTAAGGGGGTCCTCTACAATGAG.

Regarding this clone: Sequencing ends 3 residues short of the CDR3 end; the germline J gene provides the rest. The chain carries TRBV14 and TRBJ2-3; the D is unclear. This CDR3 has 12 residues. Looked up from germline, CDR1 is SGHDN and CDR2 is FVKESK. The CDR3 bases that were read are TGTGCCAGCAGCCGAACTTTAAAGACG. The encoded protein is CASSRTLKT. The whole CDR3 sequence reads CASSRTLKTQYF.

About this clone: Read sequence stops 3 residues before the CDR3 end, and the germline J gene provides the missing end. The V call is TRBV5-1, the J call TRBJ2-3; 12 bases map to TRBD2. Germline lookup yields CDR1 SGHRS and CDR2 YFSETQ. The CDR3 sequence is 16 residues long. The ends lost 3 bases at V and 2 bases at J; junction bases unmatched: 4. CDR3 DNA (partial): TGCGCCAGCAGCTCGGGACTAGCGGGTTTCACAGATACG. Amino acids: CASSSGLAGFTDT. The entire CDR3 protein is CASSSGLAGFTDTQYF. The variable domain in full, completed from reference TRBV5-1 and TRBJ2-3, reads KAGVTQTPRYLIKTRGQQVTLSCSPISGHRSVSWYQQTPGQGLQFLFEYFSETQRNKGNFPGRFSGRQFSNSRSEMNVSTLELGDSALYLCASSSGLAGFTDTQYFGPGTRLTVL.

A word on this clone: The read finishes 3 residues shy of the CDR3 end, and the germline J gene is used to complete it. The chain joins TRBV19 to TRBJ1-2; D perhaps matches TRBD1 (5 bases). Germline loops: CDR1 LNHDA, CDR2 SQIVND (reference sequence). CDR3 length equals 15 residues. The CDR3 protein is CASSMYDSRTDTYTF. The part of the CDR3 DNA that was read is TGTGCCAGTAGTATGTATGACAGTCGCACAGATACC.

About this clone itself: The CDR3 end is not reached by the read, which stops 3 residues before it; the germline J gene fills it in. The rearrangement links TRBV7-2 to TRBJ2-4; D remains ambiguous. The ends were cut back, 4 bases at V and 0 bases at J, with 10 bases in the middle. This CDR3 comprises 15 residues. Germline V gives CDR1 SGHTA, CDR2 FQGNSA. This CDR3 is CASSYHSLAKNIQYF. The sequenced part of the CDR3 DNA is TGTGCCAGCAGCTATCATTCACTAGCCAAAAACATT.

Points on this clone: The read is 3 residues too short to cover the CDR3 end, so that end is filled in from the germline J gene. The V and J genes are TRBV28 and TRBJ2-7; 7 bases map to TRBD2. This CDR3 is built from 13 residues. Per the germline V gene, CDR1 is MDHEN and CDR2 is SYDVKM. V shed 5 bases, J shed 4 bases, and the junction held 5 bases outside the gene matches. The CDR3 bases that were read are TGTGCCAGCAGTGTATCACTAGCGTACGAG. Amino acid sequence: CASSVSLAYE. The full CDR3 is CASSVSLAYEQYF.

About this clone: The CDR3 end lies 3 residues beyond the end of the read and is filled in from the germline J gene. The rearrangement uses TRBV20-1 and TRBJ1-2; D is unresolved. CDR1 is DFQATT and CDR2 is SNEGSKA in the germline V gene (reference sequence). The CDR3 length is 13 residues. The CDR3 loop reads CSAEAGGYNDYTF. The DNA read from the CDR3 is TGCAGTGCCGAAGCGGGAGGGTACAATGAC.

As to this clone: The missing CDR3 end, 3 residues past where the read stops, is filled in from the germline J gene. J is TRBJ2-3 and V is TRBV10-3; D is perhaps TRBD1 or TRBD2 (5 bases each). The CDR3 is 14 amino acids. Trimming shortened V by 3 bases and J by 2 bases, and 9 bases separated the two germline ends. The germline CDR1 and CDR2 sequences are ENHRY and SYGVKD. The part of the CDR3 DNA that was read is TGTGCCATCAGTGATGAGGGGTTCACAGATACG. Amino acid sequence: CAISDEGFTDT. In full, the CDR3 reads CAISDEGFTDTQYF.

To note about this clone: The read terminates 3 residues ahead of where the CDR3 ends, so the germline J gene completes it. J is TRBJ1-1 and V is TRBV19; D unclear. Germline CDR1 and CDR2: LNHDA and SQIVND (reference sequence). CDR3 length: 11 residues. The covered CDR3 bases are TGTGCCAGTAGTTCCAGCGGGCCA. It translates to CASSSSGP. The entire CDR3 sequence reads CASSSSGPAFF.

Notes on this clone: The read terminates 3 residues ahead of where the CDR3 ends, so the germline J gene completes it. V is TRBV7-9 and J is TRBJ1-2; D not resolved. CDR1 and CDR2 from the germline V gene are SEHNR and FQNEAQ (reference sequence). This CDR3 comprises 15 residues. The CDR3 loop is CASSFPRSGRSDYTF. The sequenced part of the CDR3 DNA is TGTGCCAGCAGCTTTCCCCGAAGCGGGAGGAGTGAC.

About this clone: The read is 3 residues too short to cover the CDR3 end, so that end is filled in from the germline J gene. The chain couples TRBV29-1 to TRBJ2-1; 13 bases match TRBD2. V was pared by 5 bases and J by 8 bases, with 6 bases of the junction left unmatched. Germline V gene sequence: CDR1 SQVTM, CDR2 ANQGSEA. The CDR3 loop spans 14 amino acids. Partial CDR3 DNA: TGCAGCGTTCCGCGGACTAGCGGGAGCTATGAG. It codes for CSVPRTSGSYE. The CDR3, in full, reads CSVPRTSGSYEQFF.

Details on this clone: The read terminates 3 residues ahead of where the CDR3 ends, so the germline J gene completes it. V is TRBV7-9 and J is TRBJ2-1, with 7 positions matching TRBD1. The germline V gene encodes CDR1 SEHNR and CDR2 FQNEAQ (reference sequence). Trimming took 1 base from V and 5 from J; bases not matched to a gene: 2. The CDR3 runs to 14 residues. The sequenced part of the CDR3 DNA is TGTGCCAGCAGCTTAGAGACAGGGCACAATGAG. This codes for CASSLETGHNE. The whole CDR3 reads CASSLETGHNEQFF.

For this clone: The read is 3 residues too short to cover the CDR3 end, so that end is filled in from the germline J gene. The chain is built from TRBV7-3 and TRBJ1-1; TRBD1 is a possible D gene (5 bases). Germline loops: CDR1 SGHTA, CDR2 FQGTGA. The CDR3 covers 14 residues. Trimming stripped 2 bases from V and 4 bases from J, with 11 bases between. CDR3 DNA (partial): TGTGCCAGCAGCTTACAGGGTAGGGGCACTGAA. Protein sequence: CASSLQGRGTE. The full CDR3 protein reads CASSLQGRGTEAFF.

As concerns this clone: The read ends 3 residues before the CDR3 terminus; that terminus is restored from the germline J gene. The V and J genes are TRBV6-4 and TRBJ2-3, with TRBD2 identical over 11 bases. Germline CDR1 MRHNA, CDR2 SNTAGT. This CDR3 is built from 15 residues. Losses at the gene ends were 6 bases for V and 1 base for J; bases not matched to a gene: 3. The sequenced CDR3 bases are TGTGCCAGCAGCCCGGGACTAGCGGGCACAGATACG. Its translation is CASSPGLAGTDT. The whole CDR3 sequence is CASSPGLAGTDTQYF.

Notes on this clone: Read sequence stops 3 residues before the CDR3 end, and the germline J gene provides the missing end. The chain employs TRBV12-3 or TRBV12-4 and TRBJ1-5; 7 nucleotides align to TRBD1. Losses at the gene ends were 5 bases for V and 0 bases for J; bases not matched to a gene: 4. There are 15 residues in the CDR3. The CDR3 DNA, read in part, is TGTGCCAGCAGTACGACAGGGTTTAGCAATCAGCCC. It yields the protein CASSTTGFSNQP. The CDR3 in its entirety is CASSTTGFSNQPQHF.

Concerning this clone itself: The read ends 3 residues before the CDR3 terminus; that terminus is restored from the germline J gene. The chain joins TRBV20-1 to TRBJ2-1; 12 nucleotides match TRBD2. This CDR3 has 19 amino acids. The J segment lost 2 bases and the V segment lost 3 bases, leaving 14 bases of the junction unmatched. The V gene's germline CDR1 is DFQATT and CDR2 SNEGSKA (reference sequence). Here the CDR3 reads CSARGLGLAGPGAYNEQFF. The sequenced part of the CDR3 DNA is TGCAGTGCTAGGGGACTAGGACTAGCGGGACCGGGAGCCTACAATGAG.

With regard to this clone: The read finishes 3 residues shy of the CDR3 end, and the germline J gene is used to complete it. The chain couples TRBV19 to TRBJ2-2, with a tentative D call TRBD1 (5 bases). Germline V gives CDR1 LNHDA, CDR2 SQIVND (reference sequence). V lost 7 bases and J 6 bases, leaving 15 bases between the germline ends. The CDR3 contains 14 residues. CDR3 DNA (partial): TGTGCCAGTACCACAGGCGCTGGGGCCGGGGAG. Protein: CASTTGAGAGE. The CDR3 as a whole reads CASTTGAGAGELFF.

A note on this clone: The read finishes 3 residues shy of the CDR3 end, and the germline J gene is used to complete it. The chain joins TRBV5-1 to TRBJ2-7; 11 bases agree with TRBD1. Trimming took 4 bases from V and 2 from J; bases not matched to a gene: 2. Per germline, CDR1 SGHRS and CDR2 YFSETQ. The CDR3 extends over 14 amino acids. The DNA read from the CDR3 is TGCGCCAGCAGCACGGGACAGGGGGCCTACGAG. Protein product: CASSTGQGAYE. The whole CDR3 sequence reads CASSTGQGAYEQYF.